Listed here are 28 T cell receptor beta chains from one sample, sequenced in a study of radiation and T cells in renal cell carcinoma. Assay used: immunoSEQ multiplex PCR; TCRdb lists only in-frame clones, some missing. This sample has roughly 80,000 clones, with around four fifths found just once. Time point meaning: blood 4 weeks post-SBRT, at nephrectomy. Treatment specified: 15 Gy SBRT to primary tumor, nephrectomy 4 weeks later. Sample: blood, taken from a patient whose treatment included radiotherapy and nephrectomy. The receptors shown here come from a woman aged 55-70 years with renal cell carcinoma.

This chain uses TRBV2 with TRBJ2-2, with 7 bases matching TRBD1. J was trimmed by 0 bases and V by 8 bases; bases with no gene match: 3. This CDR3 region has 14 residues. Germline CDR1 reads SNHLY; CDR2 reads FYNNEI. The CDR3 here is CASSGQANTGELFF. The CDR3 DNA is TGTGCCAGCTCCGGACAGGCGAACACCGGGGAGCTGTTTTTT. The variable domain in full, with the rest retrieved from reference TRBV2 and TRBJ2-2, is EPEVTQTPSHQVTQMGQEVILRCVPISNHLYFYWYRQILGQKVEFLVSFYNNEISEKSEIFDDQFSVERPDGSNFTLKIRSTKLEDSAMYFCASSGQANTGELFFGEGSRLTVL.

J is TRBJ2-5 and V is TRBV18; D remains ambiguous. CDR3 length: 13 residues. Trimming stripped 6 bases from V and 0 bases from J, with 8 bases between. Germline CDR1 and CDR2: KGHSH and LQKENI. CDR3 in DNA: TGTGCCAGCTCTGGGCGGAACCAAGAGACCCAGTACTTC. Protein product: CASSGRNQETQYF.

Only a few counts were recorded for this clone. J is TRBJ1-5 and V is TRBV30; a weak D match, TRBD1 (5 bases). The V gene's germline CDR1 is GTSNPN and CDR2 SVGIG (reference sequence). The CDR3 spans 14 residues. V lost 1 base to trimming and J lost 1 base, with 8 bases between them. This chain's CDR3 is CAWSAGLSNQPQHF. The CDR3 DNA reads as TGTGCCTGGAGTGCAGGGTTAAGCAATCAGCCCCAGCATTTT.

The CDR3 loop is CASAPGQDYGYTF. CDR3 bases: TGTGCCAGCGCCCCGGGGCAGGACTATGGCTACACCTTC. The chain employs TRBV28 and TRBJ1-2; perhaps TRBD1 as D (5 bases). The CDR3 runs 13 residues. V lost 8 bases to trimming and J lost 3 bases, with 13 bases between them. The V gene's germline CDR1 is MDHEN and CDR2 SYDVKM.

V usage is TRBV27 and J usage is TRBJ1-6; D is possibly TRBD1 (5 bases). The V end was cut by 3 bases, the J end by 9 bases, with 15 bases between. CDR1 and CDR2 from the germline V gene are MNHEY and SMNVEV (reference sequence). The CDR3 length is 15 residues. CDR3 sequence reads: CASSFLGEGSSPLHF. As DNA, the CDR3 is TGTGCCAGCAGTTTCCTGGGGGAAGGTAGTTCACCCCTCCACTTT.

This sequence joins TRBV28 and TRBJ1-2; TRBD1 matches 7 bases. The V segment lost 5 bases and the J segment 7 bases; nucleotides outside the gene matches: 7. The CDR3 is 13 amino acids. The germline CDR1 and CDR2 sequences are MDHEN and SYDVKM. The CDR3 is CASSGGRGRGYTF. In DNA, the CDR3 is TGTGCCAGCAGTGGTGGAAGGGGGCGTGGCTACACCTTC.

The V call is TRBV2, the J call TRBJ2-5, with a tentative D call TRBD1 (6 bases). CDR3 length: 13 residues. Germline loops: CDR1 SNHLY, CDR2 FYNNEI. The germline V and J ends were trimmed by 8 bases and 5 bases, with 15 bases remaining between them. The CDR3, as DNA: TGTGCCAGCGCCCCTGGGCAGGGGGAGACCCAGTACTTC. It codes for CASAPGQGETQYF.

This chain uses TRBV15 with TRBJ2-1, with 11 positions matching TRBD2. Germline-derived CDR1 and CDR2 are LNHNV and YYDKDF (reference sequence). CDR3 length: 18 amino acids. Trimming cost V 3 bases and J 5 bases; bases outside gene matches: 12. The CDR3 loop is CATSRGLSGGATNNEQFF. The CDR3 region has the DNA TGTGCCACCAGCAGGGGTCTTAGCGGGGGGGCTACTAACAATGAGCAGTTCTTC.

This sequence joins TRBV11-1 and TRBJ2-6; the D is unclear. Trimming removed 5 bases at V and 0 bases at J, with 11 bases between. Germline V gene lookup returns CDR1 SGHAT and CDR2 FQDESV (reference sequence). There are 16 residues in the CDR3. This CDR3 reads CASSPPASSGANVLTF. Written as DNA, the CDR3 is TGTGCCAGCAGCCCCCCAGCCTCCTCTGGGGCCAACGTCCTGACTTTC.

The chain carries TRBV6-6 and TRBJ2-5; D may be TRBD1 or TRBD2 (5 bases each). Per the germline V gene, CDR1 is MNHNY and CDR2 is SVGAGI (reference sequence). V gave up 8 bases and J gave up 4 bases, with 20 bases separating them. This CDR3 is 15 amino acids long. CDR3 in amino acids: CASASWGRGRETQYF. CDR3 bases: TGTGCCAGCGCCTCCTGGGGGAGAGGGAGAGAGACCCAGTACTTC.

The chain joins TRBV11-1 to TRBJ2-5, with D perhaps TRBD1 (6 bases). The CDR3 covers 13 residues. Trimming left V 5 bases short and J 4 bases short, with 11 bases between. Germline V gene data show CDR1 as SGHAT and CDR2 as FQDESV (reference sequence). CDR3 nucleotides: TGTGCCAGCAGCCACAGGGACGTAGAGACCCAGTACTTC. As protein: CASSHRDVETQYF.

The chain employs TRBV2 and TRBJ1-6, with a tentative D call TRBD1 (6 bases). Trimming pared 6 bases from V and 0 bases from J, leaving 15 bases between. The CDR3 has 17 residues. CDR1 and CDR2 (germline): SNHLY, FYNNEI. CDR3 DNA sequence: TGTGCCAGCAGACCGGGACACGCTAGCTCCTATAATTCACCCCTCCACTTT. It yields the protein CASRPGHASSYNSPLHF.

The rearrangement links TRBV9 to TRBJ2-2; D is ambiguous. V lost 4 bases to trimming and J lost 8 bases, with 9 bases between them. Germline CDR1 and CDR2: SGDLS and YYNGEE. There are 12 residues in the CDR3. The CDR3 DNA sequence: TGTGCCAGCAGCCCCCTTTCTGGGGAGCTGTTTTTT. It codes for CASSPLSGELFF.

The rearrangement joins TRBV28 to TRBJ1-4; 7 bases match TRBD1. Per germline, CDR1 MDHEN and CDR2 SYDVKM. The CDR3 totals 14 residues. J gave up 2 bases and V 5 bases, and 2 bases lay outside the gene matches. The CDR3 region is CASSPGQTNEKLFF. In nucleotides, the CDR3 is TGTGCCAGCAGTCCGGGACAGACTAATGAAAAACTGTTTTTT.

The rearrangement joins TRBV11-2 to TRBJ2-7; 8 nucleotides match TRBD2. The CDR3 has 15 amino acids. Germline values: CDR1 SGHAT, CDR2 FQNNGV. Trimming at V came to 1 base and at J to 0 bases, leaving 2 bases not matched to a gene. The CDR3 nucleotides are TGTGCCAGCAGCTTAGCCGCGGGAGGCTCCTACGAGCAGTACTTC. Amino acid sequence: CASSLAAGGSYEQYF.

The chain carries TRBV19 and TRBJ2-7; D tentatively fits TRBD1 or TRBD2 (6 bases each). Germline-derived CDR1 and CDR2 are LNHDA and SQIVND (reference sequence). The V end was cut by 5 bases, the J end by 6 bases, with 14 bases between. CDR3 length: 13 amino acids. CDR3 sequence (DNA): TGTGCCAGTAGTGTACAGGGACTGGGCGAGCAGTACTTC. Translated: CASSVQGLGEQYF.

This clone came up a few times. V gene TRBV20-1 combines with J gene TRBJ2-1; D gene uncertain. CDR1 and CDR2 from the germline V gene are DFQATT and SNEGSKA (reference sequence). The CDR3 runs to 10 residues. Trimming shortened V by 6 bases and J by 7 bases, and 7 bases separated the two germline ends. CDR3 protein: CSATENEQFF. CDR3 sequence (DNA): TGCAGTGCGACCGAAAATGAGCAGTTCTTC.

This clone was observed a handful of times. The chain recombines TRBV5-4 with TRBJ1-1; possible D gene TRBD1, 6 bases. Trimming pared 2 bases from V and 4 bases from J, leaving 12 bases between. The CDR3 sequence is 14 residues long. Germline lookup yields CDR1 SGHNT and CDR2 YYREEE (reference sequence). The CDR3 bases are TGTGCCAGCAGCTTTTACGGGGGCCTCACTGAAGCTTTCTTT. It yields the protein CASSFYGGLTEAFF.

The chain links TRBV19 to TRBJ2-7; D unresolved. The germline V and J ends were trimmed by 3 bases and 0 bases, with 12 bases remaining between them. The length of the CDR3 is 15 residues. Germline-derived CDR1 and CDR2 are LNHDA and SQIVND (reference sequence). CDR3 loop: CASSMGNIYSYEQYF. CDR3 coding DNA: TGTGCCAGTAGTATGGGGAACATCTACTCCTACGAGCAGTACTTC. Full variable domain (rest looked up from reference TRBV19 and TRBJ2-7): DGGITQSPKYLFRKEGQNVTLSCEQNLNHDAMYWYRQDPGQGLRLIYYSQIVNDFQKGDIAEGYSVSREKKESFPLTVTSAQKNPTAFYLCASSMGNIYSYEQYFGPGTRLTVT.

The chain carries TRBV5-1 and TRBJ2-7; D perhaps matches TRBD1 (6 bases). This CDR3 contains 13 residues. V was pared by 0 bases and J by 6 bases, with 10 bases between. Germline loops: CDR1 SGHRS, CDR2 YFSETQ. Here the CDR3 reads CASSLEQGREQYF. In nucleotides, the CDR3 is TGCGCCAGCAGCTTGGAACAGGGCCGCGAGCAGTACTTC.

This chain connects TRBV7-9 to TRBJ1-1, with TRBD1 matching 10 bases. The V segment lost 5 bases and the J segment 6 bases; nucleotides outside the gene matches: 6. CDR3 size: 14 residues. Germline CDR1 reads SEHNR; CDR2 reads FQNEAQ (reference sequence). CDR3 nucleotides: TGTGCCAGCAGCCGGGGACAGGGGCGTCCTGAAGCTTTCTTT. It translates to CASSRGQGRPEAFF.

This chain connects TRBV7-3 to TRBJ2-5; maybe TRBD2 (6 bases). There are 15 residues in the CDR3. CDR1 SGHTA and CDR2 FQGTGA come from the germline V gene. Trimming stripped 5 bases from V and 5 bases from J, with 18 bases between. CDR3 in amino acids: CASSPTVEGWETQYF. The CDR3 nucleotides are TGTGCCAGCAGCCCCACAGTGGAGGGATGGGAGACCCAGTACTTC.

The chain uses TRBV5-6 and TRBJ1-4; D gene ambiguous. CDR1 and CDR2 from the germline V gene are SGHDT and YYEEEE. This CDR3 is built from 11 residues. Trimming pared 2 bases from V and 8 bases from J, leaving 4 bases between. The CDR3 bases are TGTGCCAGCAGCTTAGGGGAAAAACTGTTTTTT. Translation gives CASSLGEKLFF.

The chain links TRBV11-2 to TRBJ2-2; D unresolved. V was cut by 5 bases and J by 3 bases, with 7 bases left in between. Per germline, CDR1 SGHAT and CDR2 FQNNGV. This CDR3 contains 13 residues. The CDR3 DNA reads as TGTGCCAGCAGCCTTGGGTACACCGGGGAGCTGTTTTTT. This encodes CASSLGYTGELFF.

The CDR3 DNA reads TGTGCCAGCAGTTTATTGGCAGGGGGTTCAGGAGAGCAGTACTTC. This codes for CASSLLAGGSGEQYF. The chain couples TRBV28 to TRBJ2-7; TRBD1 matches at 7 bases. CDR3 length equals 15 residues. Looked up from germline, CDR1 is MDHEN and CDR2 is SYDVKM. The ends lost 1 base at V and 7 bases at J; junction bases unmatched: 10. The variable domain in full, with the rest retrieved from reference TRBV28 and TRBJ2-7, is DVKVTQSSRYLVKRTGEKVFLECVQDMDHENMFWYRQDPGLGLRLIYFSYDVKMKEKGDIPEGYSVSREKKERFSLILESASTNQTSMYLCASSLLAGGSGEQYFGPGTRLTVT.

This rearrangement joins TRBV6-5 to TRBJ2-7; no clear D gene. V was clipped by 6 bases and J by 9 bases, with 12 bases between them. The CDR3 runs 11 residues. The germline V gene encodes CDR1 MNHEY and CDR2 SVGAGI. The CDR3 here is CASRDEALQYF. The CDR3 DNA is TGTGCCAGCAGGGACGAGGCTTTGCAGTACTTC.

The chain couples TRBV9 to TRBJ2-1; TRBD2 aligns across 9 bases. V lost 1 base to trimming and J lost 3 bases; unmatched junction nucleotides: 5. Germline CDR1 SGDLS, CDR2 YYNGEE. This CDR3 is 16 amino acids long. CDR3 in amino acids: CASSVLGSGSYNEQFF. DNA of the CDR3: TGTGCCAGCAGCGTATTGGGTAGCGGGAGCTACAATGAGCAGTTCTTC.

This sequence joins TRBV15 and TRBJ2-7; D remains ambiguous. The CDR3 runs 17 residues. Germline V gene sequence: CDR1 LNHNV, CDR2 YYDKDF (reference sequence). V lost 0 bases to trimming and J lost 5 bases, with 20 bases between them. The CDR3 DNA reads TGTGCCACCAGCAGAGATCTGATAGTAGGGTCAATAAACGAGCAGTACTTC. As protein: CATSRDLIVGSINEQYF.